Listed below are T cell receptor beta chains from one sample, sequenced in a study of cytomegalovirus exposure and HLA in healthy donors. Profiled with immunoSEQ multiplex PCR; TCRdb holds only in-frame clones, not every one. The table has about 160,000 clones, 86% seen once. Specimen: PBMCs. The receptors originated from a woman aged 18-29 years in good health and CMV-seronegative. CDR3s include the opening cysteine and the closing phenylalanine or tryptophan. D genes are given only for firm matches. The size entry is marked missing in some rows and otherwise reads once, few, many or a size class.

D gene,V gene,clone size,J gene,CDR3 protein,CDR3 DNA
TRBD2,TRBV19,-,TRBJ2-1,CASKMASGGAGEQFF,TGTGCCAGTAAGATGGCTAGCGGGGGGGCGGGTGAGCAGTTCTTC
-,TRBV28,-,TRBJ1-6,CASRPDSYNSPLHF,TGTGCCAGCAGACCCGACAGTTATAATTCACCCCTCCACTTT
TRBD1,TRBV6-5,-,TRBJ1-1,CASSYSTGEWGTEAFF,TGTGCCAGCAGTTACTCGACAGGGGAGTGGGGCACTGAAGCTTTCTTT
TRBD1,TRBV5-1,-,TRBJ1-2,CASSLGGTGTHYGYTF,TGCGCCAGCAGCTTGGGGGGGACAGGGACGCACTATGGCTACACCTTC
-,TRBV6-5,-,TRBJ2-7,CASSYYVTGSEQYF,TGTGCCAGCAGTTACTACGTGACAGGTTCCGAGCAGTACTTC
-,TRBV2,-,TRBJ2-2,CASGGEAGELFF,TGTGCCAGCGGCGGGGAGGCCGGGGAGCTGTTTTTT
TRBD2,TRBV4-1,few,TRBJ2-2,CASSQAGLAAGELFF,TGCGCCAGCAGCCAAGCGGGACTAGCGGCCGGGGAGCTGTTTTTT
-,TRBV4-1,-,TRBJ1-6,CASTSAGGPYNSPLHF,TGCGCCAGCACTTCGGCCGGGGGTCCCTATAATTCACCCCTCCACTTT
TRBD1,TRBV30,-,TRBJ1-4,CAWARTGGTTNEKLFF,TGTGCCTGGGCTCGGACAGGGGGGACAACTAATGAAAAACTGTTTTTT
TRBD1,TRBV7-9,-,TRBJ1-5,CASSLGTGGPGNQPQHF,TGTGCCAGCAGTCTGGGTACAGGGGGCCCTGGCAATCAGCCCCAGCATTTT
-,TRBV9,-,TRBJ1-5,CASSVKTENSNQPQHF,TGTGCCAGCAGCGTAAAGACAGAGAATAGCAATCAGCCCCAGCATTTT
TRBD2,TRBV27,-,TRBJ2-7,CASSISLATEQYF,TGTGCCAGCAGCATCTCACTAGCGACCGAGCAGTACTTC
-,TRBV28,-,TRBJ1-1,CASSSKRGGTEAFF,TGTGCCAGCAGTTCAAAGAGGGGGGGGACTGAAGCTTTCTTT
-,TRBV28,-,TRBJ2-7,CASSLDLTGVEGYF,TGTGCCAGCAGTTTAGATTTGACAGGAGTAGAGGGGTACTTC
TRBD1,TRBV14,-,TRBJ2-7,CASSRTPGQPIHEQYF,TGTGCCAGCAGCCGCACCCCGGGACAGCCCATTCACGAGCAGTACTTC
-,TRBV2,few,TRBJ1-5,CASTSGRAQHF,TGTGCCAGCACCTCCGGGAGGGCCCAGCATTTT
-,TRBV9,-,TRBJ1-2,CASSVGAGEGDGYTF,TGTGCCAGCAGCGTAGGGGCAGGGGAGGGCGATGGCTACACCTTC
-,TRBV30,once,TRBJ2-7,CAWSETGYSEQYF,TGTGCCTGGAGTGAAACAGGGTACAGCGAGCAGTACTTC
-,TRBV28,-,TRBJ2-1,CASSPVAAPAMTNEQFF,TGTGCCAGCAGCCCCGTAGCAGCGCCGGCGATGACCAATGAGCAGTTCTTC
-,TRBV28,-,TRBJ1-2,CASSFPRTDYGYTF,TGTGCCAGCAGTTTCCCAAGGACAGACTATGGCTACACCTTC
TRBD1,TRBV6-1,-,TRBJ1-4,CASRRTGLNEKLFF,TGTGCCAGCCGAAGGACAGGGTTGAATGAAAAACTGTTTTTT
TRBD2,TRBV7-9,-,TRBJ2-1,CASSPGTSGRGYNEQFF,TGTGCCAGCAGCCCCGGGACTAGCGGGAGGGGTTACAATGAGCAGTTCTTC
-,TRBV28,-,TRBJ2-3,CASSPGSPSTDTQYF,TGTGCCAGCAGTCCCGGGTCTCCTAGCACAGATACGCAGTATTTT
TRBD2,TRBV15,-,TRBJ2-7,CATSELGGSSYEQYF,TGTGCCACCAGCGAACTCGGGGGGTCCTCCTACGAGCAGTACTTC
-,TRBV28,-,TRBJ1-1,CASSLYAMNTEAFF,TGTGCCAGCAGTTTATACGCTATGAACACTGAAGCTTTCTTT
-,TRBV29-1,-,TRBJ1-2,CSVPTGIYGYTF,TGCAGCGTCCCTACAGGGATCTATGGCTACACCTTC
-,TRBV28,-,TRBJ2-3,CASNPELIRPQYF,TGTGCCAGCAATCCGGAACTAATTCGCCCGCAGTATTTT
TRBD1,TRBV30,-,TRBJ1-1,CAWGDRPLVAEAFF,TGTGCCTGGGGGGACAGGCCCCTTGTAGCTGAAGCTTTCTTT
-,TRBV6-5,-,TRBJ1-2,CASTDMWGENGYTF,TGTGCCAGCACCGATATGTGGGGGGAAAATGGCTACACCTTC
TRBD1,TRBV2,once,TRBJ1-2,CASSEGTGTFSRGYTF,TGTGCCAGCAGTGAGGGGACAGGGACCTTCTCTAGAGGCTACACCTTC
TRBD2,TRBV30,-,TRBJ2-3,CAWSIAGGGGTQYF,TGTGCCTGGAGTATAGCGGGAGGAGGGGGTACGCAGTATTTT
-,TRBV29-1,-,TRBJ1-2,CSVEGATGPGYTF,TGCAGCGTTGAAGGGGCTACAGGGCCTGGCTACACCTTC
-,TRBV5-1,-,TRBJ1-4,CASSPWTDSATNEKLFF,TGCGCCAGCAGCCCCTGGACAGACTCCGCAACTAATGAAAAACTGTTTTTT